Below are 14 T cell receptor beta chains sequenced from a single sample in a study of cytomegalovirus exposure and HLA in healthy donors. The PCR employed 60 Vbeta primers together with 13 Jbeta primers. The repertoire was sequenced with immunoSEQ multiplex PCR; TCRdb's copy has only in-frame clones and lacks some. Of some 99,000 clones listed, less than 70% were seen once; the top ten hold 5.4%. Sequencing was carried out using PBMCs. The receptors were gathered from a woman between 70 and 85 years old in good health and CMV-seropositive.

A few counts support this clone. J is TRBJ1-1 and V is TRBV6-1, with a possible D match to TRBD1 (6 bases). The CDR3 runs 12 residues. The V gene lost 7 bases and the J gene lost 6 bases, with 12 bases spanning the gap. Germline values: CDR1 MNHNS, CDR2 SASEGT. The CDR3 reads CASISQGSEAFF. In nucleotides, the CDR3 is TGTGCCAGCATTTCCCAGGGGTCTGAAGCTTTCTTT.

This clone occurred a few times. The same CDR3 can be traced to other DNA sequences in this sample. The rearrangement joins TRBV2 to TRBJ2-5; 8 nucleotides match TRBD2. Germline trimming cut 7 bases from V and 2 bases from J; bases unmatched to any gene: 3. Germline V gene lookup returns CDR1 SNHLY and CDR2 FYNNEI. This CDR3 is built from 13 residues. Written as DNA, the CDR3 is TGTGCCAGCAAGGCGGGGGGACAAGAGACCCAGTACTTC. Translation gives CASKAGGQETQYF.

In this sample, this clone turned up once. The CDR3 reads CASSMRFNPGHSNQPQHF. CDR3 DNA: TGTGCCAGTAGTATGCGATTCAACCCGGGACATAGCAATCAGCCCCAGCATTTT. The J gene is TRBJ1-5, the V gene TRBV19; possibly TRBD1 for D (6 bases). CDR1 LNHDA and CDR2 SQIVND come from the germline V gene (reference sequence). V gave up 3 bases and J gave up 0 bases, with 18 bases separating them. CDR3 length: 18 amino acids.

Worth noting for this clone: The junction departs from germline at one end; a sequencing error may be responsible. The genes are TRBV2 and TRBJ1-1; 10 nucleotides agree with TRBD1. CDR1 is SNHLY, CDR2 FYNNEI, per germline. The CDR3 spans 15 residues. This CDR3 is CAGSVRDRGLGEAFF. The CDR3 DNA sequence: TGTGCCGGCAGTGTCCGGGACAGGGGATTGGGTGAAGCTTTCTTT.

The CDR3 sequence: CASKDRTNYGYTF. CDR3 coding DNA: TGCGCCAGCAAGGACAGGACGAACTATGGCTACACCTTC. V is TRBV5-1 and J is TRBJ1-2; 7 nucleotides match TRBD1. CDR3 length: 13 amino acids. Per the germline V gene, CDR1 is SGHRS and CDR2 is YFSETQ. V dropped 6 bases and J dropped 2; count of bases not matched to a gene: 4.

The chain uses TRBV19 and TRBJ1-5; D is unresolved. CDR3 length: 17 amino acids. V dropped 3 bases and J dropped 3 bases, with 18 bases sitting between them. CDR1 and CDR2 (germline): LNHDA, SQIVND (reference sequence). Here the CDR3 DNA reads TGTGCCAGTAGTATTTCCCTAGGATCCGTTCTCAATCAGCCCCAGCATTTT. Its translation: CASSISLGSVLNQPQHF.

The chain's CDR3 is CASSPGGSGGYTF. The CDR3 DNA reads TGTGCCAGCAGCCCCGGGGGTAGCGGTGGCTACACCTTC. The genes are TRBV7-9 and TRBJ1-2, with a weak D call TRBD1 (5 bases). Germline V CDR1 and CDR2: SEHNR, FQNEAQ (reference sequence). The CDR3 length is 13 residues. V shed 5 bases and J shed 7 bases, with 14 bases lying between them. Full variable domain (outside the CDR3, taken from reference TRBV7-9 and TRBJ1-2): DTGVSQNPRHKITKRGQNVTFRCDPISEHNRLYWYRQTLGQGPEFLTYFQNEAQLEKSRLLSDRFSAERPKGSFSTLEIQRTEQGDSAMYLCASSPGGSGGYTFGSGTRLTVV.

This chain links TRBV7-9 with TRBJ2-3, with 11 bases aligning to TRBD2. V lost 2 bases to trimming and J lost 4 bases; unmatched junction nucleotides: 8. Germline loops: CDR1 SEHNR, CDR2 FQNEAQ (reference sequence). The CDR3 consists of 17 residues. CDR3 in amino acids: CASSLWIAGGRSDTQYF. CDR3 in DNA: TGTGCCAGCAGCTTATGGATAGCGGGGGGGCGATCAGATACGCAGTATTTT.

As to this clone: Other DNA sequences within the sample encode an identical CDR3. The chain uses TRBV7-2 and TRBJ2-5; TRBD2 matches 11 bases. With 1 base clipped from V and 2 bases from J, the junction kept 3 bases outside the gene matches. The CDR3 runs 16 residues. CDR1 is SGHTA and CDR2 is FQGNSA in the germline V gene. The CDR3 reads CASSLGLAGGQETQYF. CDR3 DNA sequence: TGTGCCAGCAGCTTAGGGCTAGCGGGGGGACAAGAGACCCAGTACTTC.

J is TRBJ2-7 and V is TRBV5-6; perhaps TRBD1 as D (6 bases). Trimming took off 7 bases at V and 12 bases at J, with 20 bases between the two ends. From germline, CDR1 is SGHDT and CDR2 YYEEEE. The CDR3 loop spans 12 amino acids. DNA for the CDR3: TGTGCCAGCGGACACTTCCGGGACAAGACGTACTTC. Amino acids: CASGHFRDKTYF.

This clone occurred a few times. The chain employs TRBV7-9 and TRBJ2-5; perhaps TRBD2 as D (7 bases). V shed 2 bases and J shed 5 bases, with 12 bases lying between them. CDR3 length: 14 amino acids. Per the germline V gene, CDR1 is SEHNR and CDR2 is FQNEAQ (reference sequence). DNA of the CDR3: TGTGCCAGCAGCTTACCGGGGGGCGGGGAGACCCAGTACTTC. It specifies CASSLPGGGETQYF.

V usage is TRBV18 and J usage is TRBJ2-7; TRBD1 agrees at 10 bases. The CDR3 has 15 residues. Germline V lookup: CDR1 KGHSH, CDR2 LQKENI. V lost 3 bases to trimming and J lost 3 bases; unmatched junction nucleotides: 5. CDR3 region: CASSPGGDRGYEQYF. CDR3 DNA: TGTGCCAGCTCACCGGGGGGGGACAGGGGCTACGAGCAGTACTTC.

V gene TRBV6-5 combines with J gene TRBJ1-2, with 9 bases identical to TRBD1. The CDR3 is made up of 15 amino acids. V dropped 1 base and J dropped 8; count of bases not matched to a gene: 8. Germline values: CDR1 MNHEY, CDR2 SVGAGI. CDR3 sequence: CASSYLGTGSRGYTF. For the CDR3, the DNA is TGTGCCAGCAGTTACTTGGGGACAGGGTCGCGGGGCTACACCTTC.

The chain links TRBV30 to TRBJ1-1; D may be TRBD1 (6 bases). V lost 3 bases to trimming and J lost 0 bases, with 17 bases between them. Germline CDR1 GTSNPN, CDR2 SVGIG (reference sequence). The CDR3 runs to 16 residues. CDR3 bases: TGTGCCTGGAGCTGGTCTGGGAGGGGGATGAACACTGAAGCTTTCTTT. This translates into CAWSWSGRGMNTEAFF.